Below, 7 T cell receptor beta chains from the same sample are listed, as sequenced in a study of beta chain features in type 1 diabetes. Sequencing targeted expressed TCRB transcripts, as all isolated RNA had been reverse transcribed. TCRdb keeps only in-frame clones here, not all; method: immunoSEQ multiplex PCR. The data show 860,000 or so clones, under 20% seen once. The sequencing input was naive CD4+ T cells from blood. The receptors shown here come from a woman aged 18 to 35 in good health.

CDR3 region: CASSSTGGATEAFF. For the CDR3, the DNA is TGCGCCAGCAGCTCGACAGGGGGCGCGACTGAAGCTTTCTTT. V usage is TRBV5-1 and J usage is TRBJ1-1; 10 positions match TRBD1. Trimming cost V 3 bases and J 5 bases; bases outside gene matches: 4. The CDR3 contains 14 residues. CDR1 is SGHRS and CDR2 is YFSETQ in the germline V gene.

The rearrangement uses TRBV7-9 and TRBJ2-5; D not certain. In germline, CDR1 is SEHNR, CDR2 FQNEAQ (reference sequence). The germline V and J ends were trimmed by 1 base and 2 bases, with 8 bases remaining between them. This CDR3 has 14 residues. CDR3 sequence: CASSLEAVQETQYF. The CDR3 coding sequence is TGTGCCAGCAGCTTAGAAGCAGTACAAGAGACCCAGTACTTC.

The rearrangement links TRBV7-2 to TRBJ1-2; D not resolved. The CDR3 runs to 15 residues. The germline V gene has CDR1 SGHTA and CDR2 FQGNSA. V lost 5 bases to trimming and J lost 5 bases, with 18 bases between them. The CDR3 region is CASSGRRAGRYGYTF. DNA of the CDR3: TGTGCCAGCAGCGGAAGGCGGGCAGGAAGATATGGCTACACCTTC.

J is TRBJ1-5 and V is TRBV7-2; TRBD1 aligns across 8 bases. The CDR3 extends over 16 amino acids. The germline V gene encodes CDR1 SGHTA and CDR2 FQGNSA. V was pared by 5 bases and J by 4 bases, with 10 bases of the junction left unmatched. The CDR3 is CASSARTGTWNQPQHF. The CDR3 DNA follows: TGTGCCAGCAGCGCAAGGACAGGGACGTGGAATCAGCCCCAGCATTTT.

The rearrangement uses TRBV7-2 and TRBJ2-3, with 9 positions matching TRBD2. The length of the CDR3 is 15 residues. Germline V lookup: CDR1 SGHTA, CDR2 FQGNSA. Losses at the gene ends were 3 bases for V and 3 bases for J; bases not matched to a gene: 4. The CDR3 DNA reads as TGTGCCAGCAGCTTTCTTAGCGGGAGTACAGATACGCAGTATTTT. This sequence encodes CASSFLSGSTDTQYF.

This clone was seen just once. This chain connects TRBV10-3 to TRBJ2-1; TRBD2 matches 10 bases. V was clipped by 4 bases and J by 8 bases; unmatched bases: 5. This CDR3 comprises 14 residues. Germline CDR1 and CDR2: ENHRY and SYGVKD. This chain's CDR3 is CAISALAGVDEQFF. The CDR3 bases are TGTGCCATCAGTGCTCTAGCGGGAGTCGATGAGCAGTTCTTC.

CDR3 nucleotides: TGTGCCAGCAGTTTAATTAGCAATCAGCCCCAGCATTTT. Protein sequence: CASSLISNQPQHF. V gene TRBV6-1 combines with J gene TRBJ1-5, with D unresolved. Germline assignment: CDR1 MNHNS and CDR2 SASEGT. The CDR3 is 13 residues long. Trimming took 5 bases from V and 0 from J, leaving 5 bases between them.